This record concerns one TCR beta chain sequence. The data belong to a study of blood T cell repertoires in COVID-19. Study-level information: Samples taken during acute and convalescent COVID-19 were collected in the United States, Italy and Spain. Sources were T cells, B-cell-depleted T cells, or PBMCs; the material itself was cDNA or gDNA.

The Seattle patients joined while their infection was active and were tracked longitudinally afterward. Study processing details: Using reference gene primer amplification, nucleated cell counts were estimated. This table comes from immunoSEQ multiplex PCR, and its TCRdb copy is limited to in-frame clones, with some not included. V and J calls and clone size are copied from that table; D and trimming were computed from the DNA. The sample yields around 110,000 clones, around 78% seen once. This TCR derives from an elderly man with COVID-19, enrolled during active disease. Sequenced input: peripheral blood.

CDR3 in amino acids: CASRGTSNNNEQFF. The CDR3 DNA sequence: TGCGCCAGCAGAGGGACATCGAATAACAATGAGCAGTTCTTC. This chain links TRBV5-1 with TRBJ2-1; D perhaps matches TRBD1 (6 bases). The CDR3 loop spans 14 amino acids. The germline V gene encodes CDR1 SGHRS and CDR2 YFSETQ. V shed 5 bases and J shed 5 bases, with 14 bases lying between them.